The following is a T cell receptor beta chain sequence with its context. This specimen comes from a study of blood T cell repertoires in COVID-19. Study background: COVID-19 samples collected from the United States, Italy and Spain covered acute and convalescent phases.

Generated by immunoSEQ multiplex PCR, the TCRdb table keeps only in-frame clones and is missing some. Among about 74,000 clones listed, around 88% were seen once. CDR3 length: 15 residues. Trimming cost V 4 bases and J 0 bases, with 7 bases left between them. Germline CDR1 and CDR2: KGHSH and LQKENI. The sequenced sample was peripheral blood. J is TRBJ2-6 and V is TRBV18; tentative D call: TRBD2 (5 bases). The clonotype originates from a woman of 80 years or more with active or convalescent COVID-19. CDR3 bases: TGTGCCAGCTCACAGAGCGGCTCTGGGGCCAACGTCCTGACTTTC. This gives the protein CASSQSGSGANVLTF. The entire variable domain, with the rest obtained from reference TRBV18 and TRBJ2-6, is as follows: NAGVMQNPRHLVRRRGQEARLRCSPMKGHSHVYWYRQLPEEGLKFMVYLQKENIIDESGMPKERFSAEFPKEGPSILRIQQVVRGDSAAYFCASSQSGSGANVLTFGAGSRLTVL.